This T cell receptor beta chain was documented in a study of patients and donors after allogeneic stem cell transplantation. TCRdb recomputed calls from the RT-PCR reads with MiXCR, one row per CDR3 protein. This sample has 25,000 to 35,000 distinct CDR3 sequences, with around 7% found just once. Trimming removed 1 base at V and 0 bases at J, with 10 bases between. The CDR3 runs 15 residues. Germline V CDR1 and CDR2: SGHDT, YYEEEE. This clonotype was detected ten times or more. The V and J genes are TRBV5-6 and TRBJ2-5; D unresolved. The source is a human donor who was either an allogeneic HSCT recipient or a stem cell or donor lymphocyte infusion donor (not recorded which). It is not recorded whose cells these are; they may come from a transplant donor. What was sequenced was blood, either unsorted or a sorted T cell fraction (not recorded which). CDR3: CASSLLQNYQETQYF. The CDR3 DNA follows: TGTGCCAGCAGCTTGCTCCAGAACTACCAAGAGACCCAGTACTTC.